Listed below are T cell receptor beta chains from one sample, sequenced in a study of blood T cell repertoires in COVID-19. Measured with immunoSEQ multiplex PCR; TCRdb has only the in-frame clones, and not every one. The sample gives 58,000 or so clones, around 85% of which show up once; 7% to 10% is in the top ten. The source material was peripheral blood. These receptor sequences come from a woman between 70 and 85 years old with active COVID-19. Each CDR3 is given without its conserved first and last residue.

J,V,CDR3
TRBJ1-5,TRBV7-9,ASSPTTGVGQPQH
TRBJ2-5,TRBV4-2,ASSFLGGTQETQY
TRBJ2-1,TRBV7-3,ASSLADTYNEQF
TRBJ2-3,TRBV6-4,ASSIAGGENTQY
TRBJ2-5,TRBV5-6,ASSFWDRVDETQY
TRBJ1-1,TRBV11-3,ASSLRSGEAF
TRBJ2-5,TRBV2,ASSTGVQETQY
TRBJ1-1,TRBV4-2,ASSQVQRGTEAF
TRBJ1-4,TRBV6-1,ASSDVATNEKLF
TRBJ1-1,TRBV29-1,SVARQGARTEAF
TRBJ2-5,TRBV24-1,ATSDRTSGEETQY
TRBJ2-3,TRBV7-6,ASSLQSGTDTDTQY
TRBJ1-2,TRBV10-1,ASSESANYGYT
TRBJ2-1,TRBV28,ASSLAAVTNEQF
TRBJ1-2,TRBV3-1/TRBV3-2,ASSRGGAGYGYT
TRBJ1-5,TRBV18,ASSLRTVRVSNQPQH
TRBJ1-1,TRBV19,ASSPTGQTGHTEAF
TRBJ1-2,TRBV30,AWILPTANYGYT
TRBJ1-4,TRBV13,ASSSGTGAPNEKLF
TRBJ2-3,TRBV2,ASSEAGDGRQY
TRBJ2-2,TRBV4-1,ASSQILAGVPLGELF
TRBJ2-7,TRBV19,ASSNIPSGATLPEQY
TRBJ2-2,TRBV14,ASSQPMRAGELF
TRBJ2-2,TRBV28,ASSLWGASTGELF
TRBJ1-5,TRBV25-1,ASSDYSNQPQH
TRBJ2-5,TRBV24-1,ATSDFERETQY
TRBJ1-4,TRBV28,ASSFWGLGEKLF
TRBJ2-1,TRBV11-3,ASSLDIVGTSCYNEQF
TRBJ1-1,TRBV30,AWSQTGLRTEAF
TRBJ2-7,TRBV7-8,ASTFRNSGEQY
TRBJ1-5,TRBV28,ASSFRQGGNQPQH
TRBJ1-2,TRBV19,ASNHRGLNYGYT
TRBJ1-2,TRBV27,ASSWDRGHYGYT
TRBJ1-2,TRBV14,ASSPGVGGYGYT
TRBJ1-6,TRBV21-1,ASKPGQENSPLH
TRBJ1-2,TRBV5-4,ASSGYGTGVYGYT
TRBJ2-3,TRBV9,ASSSRTSGRGTQY
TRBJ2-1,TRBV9,ASSPRGRLAGYNEQF